Here is one T cell receptor (beta chain) with its context. This sample's TCRbeta library carried unique molecular identifier barcodes. One entry per CDR3 protein results from TCRdb running MiXCR on the PCR reads. The sample carries about 610,000 distinct CDR3 sequences, roughly a tenth recorded once. CDR3 length: 14 amino acids. Deletions cut 4 bases from V and 2 bases from J, with 14 bases between. The V gene's germline CDR1 is SQVTM and CDR2 ANQGSEA. This sample was included in a study of T-cell reconstitution after alpha-beta-depleted transplantation in children. Here the sequenced sample was PBMCs from the stem cell graft donor, taken from the stem cell graft. The rearrangement uses TRBV29-1 and TRBJ2-5, with unresolved D. The sequence came from a human donor who donated a stem cell graft to a child with acute myeloid leukemia. As DNA, the CDR3 is TGCAGCGTTGTGGGGTTCCATCGACAAGAGACCCAGTACTTC. Translating gives CSVVGFHRQETQYF.